Listed here are 19 T cell receptor beta chains from one sample, sequenced in a study of graft-versus-host responses after intestinal transplantation. Clones were sequenced by immunoSEQ multiplex PCR, and TCRdb holds only the in-frame ones, with some missing. Seen here are roughly 90,000 clones, roughly nine tenths observed once, and the top ten hold more than 0.25%. Their specific antigens are unknown. This material consisted of unstimulated CD4+ T cells sorted from spleen or lymph node cells, taken before transplant. The source is a human donor who was the organ donor for an intestinal transplant.

The rearrangement uses TRBV14 and TRBJ1-2; TRBD1 is a possible D gene (5 bases). CDR3 length: 15 residues. CDR1 is SGHDN, CDR2 FVKESK, per germline. Between the trimmed V and J ends, which lost 0 bases and 7 bases, there was a span of 15 bases. The CDR3 loop is CASSQEGRRDGGYTF. CDR3 sequence (DNA): TGTGCCAGCAGCCAAGAAGGGCGGCGGGACGGTGGCTACACCTTC.

This chain connects TRBV7-3 to TRBJ2-3; possible D gene TRBD2, 5 bases. Between the trimmed V and J ends, which lost 8 bases and 6 bases, there was a span of 12 bases. In germline, CDR1 is SGHTA, CDR2 FQGTGA. This CDR3 is 12 amino acids long. CDR3 DNA sequence: TGTGCCAGCGGACTGACCCCCGATACGCAGTATTTT. It encodes CASGLTPDTQYF.

This clone has just one count. The J gene is TRBJ2-7, the V gene TRBV7-9; TRBD2 matches at 9 bases. Trimming removed 4 bases from V and 6 bases from J; junction bases left unmatched: 4. Germline V gene data show CDR1 as SEHNR and CDR2 as FQNEAQ (reference sequence). CDR3 size: 13 residues. CDR3 sequence reads: CASSSSGTVEQYF. In DNA, the CDR3 is TGTGCCAGCAGCTCTAGCGGGACGGTCGAGCAGTACTTC.

This rearrangement joins TRBV5-8 to TRBJ1-6; 8 bases line up with TRBD1. CDR1 SGHTS and CDR2 YDEGEE come from the germline V gene. J was trimmed by 3 bases and V by 9 bases; bases with no gene match: 5. The CDR3 has 14 amino acids. The chain's CDR3 is CATSGTGYNSPLHF. The CDR3 DNA sequence: TGTGCCACGTCCGGGACAGGCTATAATTCACCCCTCCACTTT.

This clone was recorded only once. This chain links TRBV5-5 with TRBJ2-7; D is possibly TRBD1 (7 bases). This CDR3 region has 15 residues. CDR1 and CDR2 from the germline V gene are SGHKS and YYEKEE (reference sequence). V was pared by 4 bases and J by 2 bases, with 16 bases between. In DNA form, the CDR3 reads TGTGCCAGCAGCGTGACGGGAGACAGGGCCTACGAGCAGTACTTC. This translates into CASSVTGDRAYEQYF. The whole variable domain, filled in from reference TRBV5-5 and TRBJ2-7, reads DAGVTQSPTHLIKTRGQQVTLRCSPISGHKSVSWYQQVLGQGPQFIFQYYEKEERGRGNFPDRFSARQFPNYSSELNVNALLLGDSALYLCASSVTGDRAYEQYFGPGTRLTVT.

The chain is built from TRBV28 and TRBJ2-1; tentative D call: TRBD2 (7 bases). From germline, CDR1 is MDHEN and CDR2 SYDVKM. V was shortened by 5 bases and J by 9 bases, with 23 bases between the two germline ends. The CDR3 covers 16 residues. CDR3 coding DNA: TGTGCCAGCAGTCCCCCGGGAGGTCAGGGGCTAAGTGAGCAGTTCTTC. It is translated as CASSPPGGQGLSEQFF.

The chain employs TRBV11-3 and TRBJ2-5; 9 positions match TRBD2. J gave up 2 bases and V 2 bases, and 9 bases lay outside the gene matches. The CDR3 has 17 residues. CDR1 and CDR2 from the germline V gene are SGHNT and YENEEA. CDR3 residues: CASSLRIASGVQETQYF. CDR3 bases: TGTGCCAGCAGCTTAAGGATCGCTAGCGGGGTGCAAGAGACCCAGTACTTC.

This chain uses TRBV12-5 with TRBJ2-1; 8 bases line up with TRBD1. Per germline, CDR1 LGHNT and CDR2 FRNRAP. The CDR3 length is 14 residues. J lost 7 bases, V lost 6 bases, and 8 bases had no gene match. The CDR3 here is CASGPDRESNEQFF. DNA for the CDR3: TGTGCTAGTGGCCCGGACAGGGAGAGTAATGAGCAGTTCTTC.

The chain has TRBV6-1 and TRBJ1-2; TRBD1 matches at 7 bases. Germline V gene lookup returns CDR1 MNHNS and CDR2 SASEGT. The CDR3 totals 15 residues. V shed 8 bases and J 6 bases; nucleotides not matched to a gene: 15. CDR3 sequence: CASDKRQGRLDGYTF. CDR3 nucleotides: TGTGCCAGCGATAAGAGACAGGGCCGGTTGGATGGCTACACCTTC.

The genes are TRBV29-1 and TRBJ1-1, with D maybe TRBD1 (6 bases). This CDR3 spans 12 amino acids. Germline-derived CDR1 and CDR2 are SQVTM and ANQGSEA. V was clipped by 7 bases and J by 0 bases, with 9 bases between them. The CDR3 DNA follows: TGCAGCGGACAGGAAATGAACACTGAAGCTTTCTTT. Its translation: CSGQEMNTEAFF. Full variable domain (missing parts from reference TRBV29-1 and TRBJ1-1): SAVISQKPSRDICQRGTSLTIQCQVDSQVTMMFWYRQQPGQSLTLIATANQGSEATYESGFVIDKFPISRPNLTFSTLTVSNMSPEDSSIYLCSGQEMNTEAFFGQGTRLTVV.

This clone was seen a handful of times. The chain combines TRBV7-3 with TRBJ2-7; D perhaps matches TRBD2 (6 bases). Trimming took off 0 bases at V and 6 bases at J, with 21 bases between the two ends. Germline CDR1 SGHTA, CDR2 FQGTGA. The CDR3 is 17 amino acids. The CDR3 DNA reads TGTGCCAGCAGCTTAACGTCACCTTCGGGTGGGAGGTCCGAGCAGTACTTC. This sequence encodes CASSLTSPSGGRSEQYF.

The V and J genes are TRBV21-1 and TRBJ1-1. TRBV21-1 is described as a pseudogene. This CDR3 has 16 amino acids. CDR3 region: CASSNSPLPERTEAFF. DNA for the CDR3: TGTGCCAGCAGCAATTCCCCCTTGCCCGAGAGGACTGAAGCTTTCTTT.

The chain links TRBV2 to TRBJ1-4, with 8 positions matching TRBD1. Unmatched junction bases numbered 10, after V lost 6 bases and J lost 10 bases. CDR1 SNHLY and CDR2 FYNNEI come from the germline V gene. The CDR3 contains 14 residues. This CDR3 is CASRVTGGGRKLFF. In DNA, the CDR3 is TGTGCCAGCAGAGTAACAGGGGGGGGACGAAAACTGTTTTTT.

This clone has only one observation. The chain joins TRBV19 to TRBJ2-2, with a weak D call TRBD2 (5 bases). V was clipped by 5 bases and J by 5 bases, with 15 bases between them. CDR3 length: 15 residues. Looked up from germline, CDR1 is LNHDA and CDR2 is SQIVND (reference sequence). CDR3 bases: TGTGCCAGTAGTCCCCTCGCCCCGGGAACCGGGGAGCTGTTTTTT. This sequence encodes CASSPLAPGTGELFF.

This chain joins TRBV19 and TRBJ1-5; D call uncertain. V shed 7 bases and J shed 2 bases, with 12 bases lying between them. This CDR3 region has 14 residues. Germline values: CDR1 LNHDA, CDR2 SQIVND (reference sequence). DNA for the CDR3: TGTGCCAGTACCCCCCTCGGGGGCAATCAGCCCCAGCATTTT. This codes for CASTPLGGNQPQHF.

The chain links TRBV5-1 to TRBJ2-7; 8 bases align to TRBD1. Unmatched junction bases numbered 5, after V lost 0 bases and J lost 3 bases. Germline values: CDR1 SGHRS, CDR2 YFSETQ. The CDR3 has 15 residues. CDR3 amino acids: CASSLGGTGNYEQYF. As DNA, the CDR3 is TGCGCCAGCAGCTTGGGTGGGACAGGAAACTACGAGCAGTACTTC.

The CDR3 sequence: CAISLGLANYNEQFF. The CDR3 nucleotides read TGTGCCATAAGCTTGGGACTAGCGAACTACAATGAGCAGTTCTTC. This sequence joins TRBV10-3 and TRBJ2-1; 10 bases are a match to TRBD2. Unmatched junction bases numbered 8, after V lost 9 bases and J lost 3 bases. CDR1 ENHRY and CDR2 SYGVKD come from the germline V gene. The CDR3 consists of 15 residues.

This clone was counted once. V and J are TRBV11-3 and TRBJ1-2; 9 bases line up with TRBD1. The trim removed 6 bases at V and 7 bases at J, leaving 6 bases unmatched. Germline CDR1 SGHNT, CDR2 YENEEA. CDR3 length equals 13 residues. In DNA form, the CDR3 reads TGTGCCAGCAGGTCCGGGACAGGGTCTGGCTACACCTTC. Translation: CASRSGTGSGYTF.

This chain uses TRBV29-1 with TRBJ2-2, with 9 bases lining up with TRBD1. The germline CDR1 and CDR2 sequences are SQVTM and ANQGSEA. With 1 base clipped from V and 9 bases from J, the junction kept 3 bases outside the gene matches. This CDR3 is 13 amino acids long. CDR3 sequence reads: CSVEGTGARELFF. The CDR3 DNA is TGCAGCGTTGAAGGGACAGGGGCCAGGGAGCTGTTTTTT.